This TCR beta chain comes out of a study of T cells in Graves' hyperthyroidism and ophthalmopathy. Study results and caveats: Peripheral blood also featured most of the thyroid clonotypes expanded above 0.001. For ophthalmopathy, model prediction preceded onset by a median roughly 6.5 months.

V lost 0 bases and J lost 2; bases outside the gene matches: 2. The CDR3 has 16 amino acids. Germline values: CDR1 KGHSH, CDR2 LQKENI. Not enrolled were patients with uncontrolled infection, other autoimmune disease, pregnancy or lactation. This clonotype occurred many times. Its target is unknown. TCR beta CDR3 regions were amplified from RNA transcripts. The HTBI set primed first-round TCR CDR3 RT-PCR. MiXCR, run by TCRdb on the multiplex PCR reads, gives a single entry per CDR3 protein. Of about 210,000 distinct CDR3 sequences in the sample, roughly 15% were seen once. Sequencing input: blood. The TCR originated in a man aged 50 to 59 with Graves' hyperthyroidism. J is TRBJ2-3 and V is TRBV18; 10 nucleotides line up with TRBD2. In nucleotides, the CDR3 is TGTGCCAGCTCACCACCGACTAGCGGGTACACAGATACGCAGTATTTT. Its translation: CASSPPTSGYTDTQYF.